Listed here are 21 T cell receptor beta chains from one sample, sequenced in a study of cytomegalovirus exposure and HLA in healthy donors. 13 Jbeta primers and 60 Vbeta primers were used for the PCR. Clones were read by immunoSEQ multiplex PCR, and TCRdb kept only the in-frame ones, dropping some. The table includes 150,000 to 200,000 clones, about 81% detected once. The sequencing sample was made of PBMCs. Every receptor here comes from a man between 40 and 49 years old in good health and CMV-seronegative.

The sample holds a few counts of this clone. This is likely a read error, given that the CDR3 carries no conserved phenylalanine or tryptophan at its end. It is unclear where the CDR3 begins or ends on the DNA, so no DNA is shown, and the CDR3 is as TCRdb lists it. This chain joins TRBV7-3 and TRBJ2-7; whether TRBD2, the table's D call, matches the DNA was not checked. The germline V gene encodes CDR1 SGHTA and CDR2 FQGTGA. The CDR3 numbers 8 amino acids, ends counted. The CDR3 loop is CASSPLGE.

The genes are TRBV19 and TRBJ1-1; a weak D match, TRBD1 (5 bases). Germline CDR1 is LNHDA and CDR2 is SQIVND (reference sequence). Trimming removed 5 bases at V and 2 bases at J, with 15 bases between. The CDR3 has 15 residues. DNA of the CDR3: TGTGCCAGTAGTCCCCTAGGACAAGTTAACACTGAAGCTTTCTTT. This codes for CASSPLGQVNTEAFF. The whole variable domain, filled in from reference TRBV19 and TRBJ1-1, reads DGGITQSPKYLFRKEGQNVTLSCEQNLNHDAMYWYRQDPGQGLRLIYYSQIVNDFQKGDIAEGYSVSREKKESFPLTVTSAQKNPTAFYLCASSPLGQVNTEAFFGQGTRLTVV.

This clone was picked up one time. CDR3: CASSRPGVGETQYF. CDR3 nucleotides: TGTGCCAGTTCCAGGCCGGGGGTGGGTGAGACCCAGTACTTC. The chain employs TRBV27 and TRBJ2-5; D possibly corresponds to TRBD2 (6 bases). Germline loops: CDR1 MNHEY, CDR2 SMNVEV (reference sequence). The CDR3 consists of 14 residues. V lost 9 bases and J 5 bases, leaving 19 bases between the germline ends.

The chain links TRBV2 to TRBJ2-1; 10 nucleotides line up with TRBD2. Per the germline V gene, CDR1 is SNHLY and CDR2 is FYNNEI. V shed 5 bases and J 9 bases; nucleotides not matched to a gene: 10. This CDR3 comprises 15 residues. The CDR3 is CASSRGLAGVGEQFF. The CDR3 coding sequence is TGTGCCAGCAGTCGGGGGCTAGCGGGGGTGGGTGAGCAGTTCTTC.

Regarding this clone: Within the sample, other DNA sequences also encode this same CDR3. J is TRBJ1-4 and V is TRBV18; TRBD1 agrees at 8 bases. V shed 5 bases and J 8 bases; nucleotides not matched to a gene: 7. The CDR3 runs to 14 residues. Germline V gene lookup returns CDR1 KGHSH and CDR2 LQKENI. The CDR3 DNA reads as TGTGCCAGCTCATCCGGACAGGGTGGAGAAAAACTGTTTTTT. Amino acid sequence: CASSSGQGGEKLFF.

The V gene is TRBV7-3, the J gene TRBJ1-6; D gene ambiguous. Germline values: CDR1 SGHTA, CDR2 FQGTGA. The CDR3 has 13 residues. The V and J ends lost 0 bases and 9 bases respectively, with 6 bases between them. This chain's CDR3 is CASSLTGSSPLHF. The CDR3 nucleotides read TGTGCCAGCAGCTTAACGGGGAGTTCACCCCTCCACTTT.

The chain is built from TRBV28 and TRBJ2-5; 9 bases map to TRBD2. The CDR3 runs 15 residues. V shed 7 bases, J shed 3 bases, and the junction held 9 bases outside the gene matches. Germline-derived CDR1 and CDR2 are MDHEN and SYDVKM. CDR3 bases: TGTGCCAGCACCCCTCGGTCTAGCGGGAAAGAGACCCAGTACTTC. Its protein product is CASTPRSSGKETQYF.

This sequence joins TRBV11-3 and TRBJ1-1; D is uncertain. CDR1 is SGHNT, CDR2 YENEEA, per germline. This CDR3 contains 12 residues. V was trimmed by 4 bases and J by 6 bases, leaving 9 bases between them. This chain's CDR3 is CASSYQDAEAFF. As DNA, the CDR3 is TGTGCCAGCAGCTACCAGGATGCTGAAGCTTTCTTT. Based on the CDR3 plus reference TRBV11-3 and TRBJ1-1, the full variable domain is EAGVVQSPRYKIIEKKQPVAFWCNPISGHNTLYWYLQNLGQGPELLIRYENEEAVDDSQLPKDRFSAERLKGVDSTLKIQPAELGDSAVYLCASSYQDAEAFFGQGTRLTVV.

Written as DNA, the CDR3 is TGTGCCAGCAGCTTGCTCCGGGTCTACACCTTC. Encoded protein: CASSLLRVYTF. V is TRBV7-2 and J is TRBJ1-2; no clear D gene. Germline V gene data show CDR1 as SGHTA and CDR2 as FQGNSA. V lost 3 bases and J lost 10, with 9 bases in between. The CDR3 is 11 amino acids.

The V call is TRBV11-2, the J call TRBJ1-1; D unresolved. Between the trimmed V and J ends, which lost 7 bases and 0 bases, there was a span of 12 bases. CDR1 is SGHAT, CDR2 FQNNGV, per germline. The CDR3 has 14 amino acids. The CDR3 DNA reads as TGTGCCAGCATCGGACTGGGGATGAACACTGAAGCTTTCTTT. Translated, it gives CASIGLGMNTEAFF.

In this sample, this clone turned up once. V usage is TRBV7-6 and J usage is TRBJ2-2; D unclear. CDR1 is SGHVS, CDR2 FNYEAQ, per germline. CDR3 length: 13 residues. Deletions cut 6 bases from V and 1 base from J, with 6 bases between. The DNA for the CDR3 is TGTGCCAGCAGAACCGGGAACACCGGGGAGCTGTTTTTT. Translated, it gives CASRTGNTGELFF. The full variable domain, in which reference TRBV7-6 and TRBJ2-2 provide the parts outside the CDR3, is GAGVSQSPRYKVTKRGQDVALRCDPISGHVSLYWYRQALGQGPEFLTYFNYEAQQDKSGLPNDRFSAERPEGSISTLTIQRTEQRDSAMYRCASRTGNTGELFFGEGSRLTVL.

The table lists this clone with a count of one. The chain carries TRBV6-6 and TRBJ1-1; D is perhaps TRBD1 (5 bases). The CDR3 is made up of 13 amino acids. The germline V gene has CDR1 MNHNY and CDR2 SVGAGI (reference sequence). Trimming cost V 7 bases and J 3 bases, with 12 bases left between them. CDR3 bases: TGTGCCAGCATGAGGGACTCGGACACTGAAGCTTTCTTT. Translating it yields CASMRDSDTEAFF.

The chain carries TRBV18 and TRBJ2-3; TRBD2 agrees at 11 bases. The CDR3 extends over 18 amino acids. The V segment lost 3 bases and the J segment 0 bases; nucleotides outside the gene matches: 8. Germline CDR1 KGHSH, CDR2 LQKENI. DNA for the CDR3: TGTGCCAGCTCACCGGGGGTGAGGACTAGCGGGAGCACAGATACGCAGTATTTT. Protein product: CASSPGVRTSGSTDTQYF.

V and J are TRBV5-6 and TRBJ2-1, with D tentatively TRBD2 (6 bases). This CDR3 comprises 15 residues. Trimming stripped 5 bases from V and 0 bases from J, with 12 bases between. Germline CDR1 and CDR2: SGHDT and YYEEEE. The DNA for the CDR3 is TGTGCCAGCAGTTTCCGGGGGAGCTCCTACAATGAGCAGTTCTTC. Translation gives CASSFRGSSYNEQFF.

The V call is TRBV18, the J call TRBJ2-4, with 10 positions matching TRBD1. CDR1 and CDR2 from the germline V gene are KGHSH and LQKENI. This CDR3 has 11 residues. The trim removed 5 bases at V and 16 bases at J, leaving 5 bases unmatched. The CDR3 sequence: CASSSDRGQYF. The CDR3 nucleotides read TGTGCCAGCTCATCAGACAGGGGGCAATACTTC.

The rearrangement uses TRBV7-9 and TRBJ1-1; D unresolved. Germline values: CDR1 SEHNR, CDR2 FQNEAQ (reference sequence). V lost 1 base to trimming and J lost 2 bases, with 8 bases between them. This CDR3 is 14 amino acids long. For the CDR3, the DNA is TGTGCCAGCAGCTTAGGGCAGGCCAACACTGAAGCTTTCTTT. Translating gives CASSLGQANTEAFF.

This clone occurred a few times. J is TRBJ1-4 and V is TRBV28; D not resolved. V lost 4 bases and J lost 0, with 9 bases in between. The CDR3 extends over 15 amino acids. Looked up from germline, CDR1 is MDHEN and CDR2 is SYDVKM. CDR3 in DNA: TGTGCCAGCAGTTCGGGTGACGCAACTAATGAAAAACTGTTTTTT. Translated, it gives CASSSGDATNEKLFF. Together with reference TRBV28 and TRBJ1-4, the CDR3 gives the full variable domain: DVKVTQSSRYLVKRTGEKVFLECVQDMDHENMFWYRQDPGLGLRLIYFSYDVKMKEKGDIPEGYSVSREKKERFSLILESASTNQTSMYLCASSSGDATNEKLFFGSGTQLSVL.

The chain links TRBV19 to TRBJ1-5, with D perhaps matching TRBD1 (6 bases). Trimming shortened V by 5 bases and J by 4 bases, and 12 bases separated the two germline ends. The germline gives CDR1 LNHDA, CDR2 SQIVND (reference sequence). The CDR3 runs to 14 residues. For the CDR3, the DNA is TGTGCCAGTAGTGGGCGCAGGGGAAATCAGCCCCAGCATTTT. This encodes CASSGRRGNQPQHF.

The J gene is TRBJ2-7, the V gene TRBV5-4, with D unclear. This CDR3 is 13 amino acids long. Germline CDR1 reads SGHNT; CDR2 reads YYREEE (reference sequence). V dropped 2 bases and J dropped 0 bases, with 6 bases sitting between them. CDR3 region: CASSFTNSYEQYF. The CDR3 DNA reads as TGTGCCAGCAGCTTTACTAACTCCTACGAGCAGTACTTC.

In DNA, the CDR3 is TGCGCCAGCAGCAATGGCAGGGGGGCCGACGAGCAGTACTTC. Protein product: CASSNGRGADEQYF. J is TRBJ2-7 and V is TRBV5-1, with a weak D call TRBD1 (7 bases). The V end lost 4 bases, the J end lost 5 bases, and 16 bases lay between the germline ends. In germline, CDR1 is SGHRS, CDR2 YFSETQ. The CDR3 length is 14 residues. The complete variable domain, with remaining parts taken from reference TRBV5-1 and TRBJ2-7, reads KAGVTQTPRYLIKTRGQQVTLSCSPISGHRSVSWYQQTPGQGLQFLFEYFSETQRNKGNFPGRFSGRQFSNSRSEMNVSTLELGDSALYLCASSNGRGADEQYFGPGTRLTVT.

The chain employs TRBV29-1 and TRBJ2-1; D is undetermined. CDR1 and CDR2 from the germline V gene are SQVTM and ANQGSEA. The CDR3 extends over 11 amino acids. Trimming removed 7 bases from V and 6 bases from J, with 10 bases in between. The CDR3 here is CSAWAFNEQFF. In DNA form, the CDR3 reads TGCAGCGCCTGGGCCTTCAATGAGCAGTTCTTC.